This T cell receptor beta chain came from a study of vaccination effects on CD4 cells after COVID-19. Study-level background: Post-vaccine samples followed the second dose by a median of 72 days. Study-level results: Of the vaccine-induced clones from healthy vaccinees, merely 1 of 255 recognized common cold coronaviruses as well. In the study, convalescent patients were few, and early post-infection timepoints were absent.

This clone is judged medium-sized. Antigen: not known. CDR1 WSHSY and CDR2 SAAADI come from the germline V gene. Trimming cost V 3 bases and J 8 bases; bases outside gene matches: 5. The CDR3 is made up of 13 amino acids. Antigen-specific CD4+ T cells were expanded with viral peptide pools in the ViraFEST assay before sequencing. When around 9 days of culture had elapsed, CD4+ T cells were isolated. Each person got two doses of an mRNA SARS-CoV-2 vaccine, BNT162b2 or mRNA-1273. Supplemented with roughly 9.6 IU/ml IL-2 and 10 ug/ml peptides, 2 million to 2.5 million PBMC per well were kept in culture. Using immunoSEQ multiplex PCR, the repertoire was profiled, and TCRdb retains in-frame clones only, with some absent. Counted here are 25,000 to 35,000 clones, around four fifths occurring once; the ten biggest clones make up 10%.

The sequences come from CD4+ T cells from PBMCs cultured with HCoV-NL63 spike peptides, collected after COVID-19 vaccination. This TCR was sampled from a human donor who received a COVID-19 vaccine. This chain connects TRBV10-2 to TRBJ1-2; 8 bases are shared with TRBD1. The CDR3 sequence is CASSDPTGDGYTF. The CDR3 coding sequence is TGCGCCAGCAGTGACCCGACAGGGGACGGCTACACCTTC.